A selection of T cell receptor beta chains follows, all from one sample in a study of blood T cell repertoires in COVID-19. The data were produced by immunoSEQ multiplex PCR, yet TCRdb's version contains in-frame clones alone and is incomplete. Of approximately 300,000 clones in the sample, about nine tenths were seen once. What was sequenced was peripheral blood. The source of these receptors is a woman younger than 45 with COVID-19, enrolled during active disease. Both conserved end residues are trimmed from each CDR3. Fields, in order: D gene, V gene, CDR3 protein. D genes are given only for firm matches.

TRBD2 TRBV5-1 ASSLTTSGTTRETQY
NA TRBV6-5 ASRLQGNTEAF
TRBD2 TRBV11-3 ASSASGRTTGELF
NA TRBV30 AWSVPAGLAV
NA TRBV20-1 SARSNYGYT
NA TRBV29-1 SVEDLMQNQPPLAQY
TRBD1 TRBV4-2 ASSQVTGGRNQPQH
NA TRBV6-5 ASSLSGQAYEQY
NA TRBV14 ASSPTTTNEKLF
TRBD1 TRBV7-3 ASSSGQASYEQY
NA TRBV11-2 ASSAPLEWETQY
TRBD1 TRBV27 ASRGSGTGSEQY
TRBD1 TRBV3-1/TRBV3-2 ASSITGTGGGETQY
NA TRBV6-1 ASSEDGLRFQPQH
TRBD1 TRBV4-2 ASSQGTGGNNEKLF
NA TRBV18 ASSPPAITDTQY
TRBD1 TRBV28 ATGPGQDRRPQH
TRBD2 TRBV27 ASRVLAPYNEQF
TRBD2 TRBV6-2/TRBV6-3 ASSQGLAGWGRNEQF
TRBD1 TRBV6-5 ASSFQTGSYEQY
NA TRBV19 AHNQGRERKTQY
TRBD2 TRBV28 ASSLAGAETQY
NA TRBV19 ASSMSGNYGYT
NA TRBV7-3 ASSPQGRGSSYNEQF
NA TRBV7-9 ASSFWTPNTEAF
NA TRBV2 ASSDSSQPQH
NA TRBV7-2 ASTSPWGGPSPLH
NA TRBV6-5 ASRLLSTDTQY
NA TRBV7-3 ASSPVATGELF
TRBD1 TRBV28 ASSPGQVVFNQPQH
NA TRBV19 ASSIVGPNPRRGTEAF
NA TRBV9 ASSPRLVGANVLT
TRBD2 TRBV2 ASRSLAFYEQY
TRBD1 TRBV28 ASRGDSSSPLH
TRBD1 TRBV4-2 ASSQETGTGGYEQY
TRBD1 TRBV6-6 ASRTGTGGTEAF
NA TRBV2 ASSAAGLRYGYT
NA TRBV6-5 ASSYAGSTEAF
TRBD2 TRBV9 ASSRTGLAGDYNEQF
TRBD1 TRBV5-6 ASSLDLRDRGPGGYT
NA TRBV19 ASSIDRGGIGGANVLT
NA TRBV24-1 ATGTSLGEQF
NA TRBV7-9 ASSPLGGTEAF
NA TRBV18 ASSPTRQNYEQY
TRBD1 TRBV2 ASSELRQGDIQY
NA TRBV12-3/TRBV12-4 ASMEGNQPQH
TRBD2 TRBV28 ASSLWGRASGVKETQY
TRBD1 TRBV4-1 ASRRIPGTGTETQY